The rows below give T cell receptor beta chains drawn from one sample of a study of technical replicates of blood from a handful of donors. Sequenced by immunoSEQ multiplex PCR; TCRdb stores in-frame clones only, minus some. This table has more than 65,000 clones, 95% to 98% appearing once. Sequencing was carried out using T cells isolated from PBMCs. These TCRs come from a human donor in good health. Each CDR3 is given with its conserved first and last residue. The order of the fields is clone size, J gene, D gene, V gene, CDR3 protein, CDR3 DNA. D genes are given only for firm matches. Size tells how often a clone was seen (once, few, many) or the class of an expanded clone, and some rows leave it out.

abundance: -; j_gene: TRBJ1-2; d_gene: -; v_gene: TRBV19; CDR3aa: CASSLGGGHAGYTF; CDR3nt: TGTGCCAGTAGCCTTGGGGGAGGGCATGCTGGCTACACCTTC
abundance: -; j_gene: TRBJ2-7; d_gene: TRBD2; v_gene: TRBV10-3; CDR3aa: CAIRFAGTSGSEQYF; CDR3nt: TGTGCCATCAGATTCGCCGGGACTAGCGGGAGTGAGCAGTACTTC
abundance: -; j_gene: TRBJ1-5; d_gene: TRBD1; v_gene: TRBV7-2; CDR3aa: CASSGRGIQPQHF; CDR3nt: TGTGCCAGCAGCGGCAGGGGGATCCAGCCCCAGCATTTT
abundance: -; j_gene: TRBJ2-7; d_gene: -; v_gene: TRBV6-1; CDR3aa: CASSGRDGSYEQYF; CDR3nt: TGTGCCAGCAGTGGGAGGGACGGCTCCTACGAGCAGTACTTC
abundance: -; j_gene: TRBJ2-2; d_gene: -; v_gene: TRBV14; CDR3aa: CASSLRWRGRNTGELFF; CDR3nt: TGTGCCAGCAGCCTCCGGTGGAGGGGAAGGAACACCGGGGAGCTGTTTTTT
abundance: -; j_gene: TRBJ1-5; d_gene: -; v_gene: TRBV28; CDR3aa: CASSGQSQPRNQPQHF; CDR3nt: TGTGCCAGCAGTGGGCAGTCCCAACCGCGCAATCAGCCCCAGCATTTT
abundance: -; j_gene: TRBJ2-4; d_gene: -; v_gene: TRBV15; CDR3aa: CATSRGKTENIQYF; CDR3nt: TGTGCCACCAGCAGAGGTAAAACGGAAAACATTCAGTACTTC
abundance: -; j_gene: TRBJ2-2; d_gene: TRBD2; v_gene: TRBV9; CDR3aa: CASSVGGSGVNTGELFF; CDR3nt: TGTGCCAGCAGCGTGGGGGGTAGCGGGGTGAACACCGGGGAGCTGTTTTTT
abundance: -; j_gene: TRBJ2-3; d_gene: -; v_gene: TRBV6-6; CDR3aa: CASRGGGDTQYF; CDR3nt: TGTGCCAGCAGGGGAGGGGGGGATACGCAGTATTTT
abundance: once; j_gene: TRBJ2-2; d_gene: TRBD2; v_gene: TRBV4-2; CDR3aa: CASSQEYLAGAGGGELFF; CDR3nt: TGTGCCAGCAGCCAAGAGTACCTAGCGGGGGCCGGGGGCGGGGAGCTGTTTTTT
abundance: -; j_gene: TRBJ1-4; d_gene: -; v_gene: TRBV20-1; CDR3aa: CSAKSRETGVF; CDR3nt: TGCAGTGCTAAAAGCAGGGAAACTGGGGTTTTT
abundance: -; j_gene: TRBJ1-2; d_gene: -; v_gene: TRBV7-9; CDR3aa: CASSTVGGGYGYTF; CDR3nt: TGTGCCAGCAGCACAGTGGGGGGAGGCTATGGCTACACCTTC
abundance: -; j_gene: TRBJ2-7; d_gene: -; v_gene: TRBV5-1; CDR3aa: CASSLQTVAVDEQYF; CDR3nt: TGCGCCAGCAGCCTCCAGACAGTTGCTGTGGACGAGCAGTACTTC
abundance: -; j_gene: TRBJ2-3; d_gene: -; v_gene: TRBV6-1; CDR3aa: CASSVPSRVRDTQYF; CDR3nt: TGTGCCAGCAGTGTTCCGTCCAGGGTCCGAGATACGCAGTATTTT
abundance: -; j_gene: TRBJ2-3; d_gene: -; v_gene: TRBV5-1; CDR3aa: CASSLDVTSTDTQYF; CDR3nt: TGCGCCAGCAGCTTGGATGTCACTAGCACAGATACGCAGTATTTT
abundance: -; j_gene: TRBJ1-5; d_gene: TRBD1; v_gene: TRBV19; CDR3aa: CASAKGQGDQPQHF; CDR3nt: TGTGCCAGTGCAAAGGGACAGGGGGACCAGCCCCAGCATTTT
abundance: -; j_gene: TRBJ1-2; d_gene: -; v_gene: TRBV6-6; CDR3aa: CASSRRGGKEPYGYTF; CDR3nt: TGTGCCAGCAGTAGGCGAGGGGGTAAAGAACCCTATGGCTACACCTTC
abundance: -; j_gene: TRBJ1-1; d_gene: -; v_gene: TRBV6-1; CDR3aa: CASSPMKGGTEAFF; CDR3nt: TGTGCCAGCAGCCCGATGAAAGGGGGCACTGAAGCTTTCTTT
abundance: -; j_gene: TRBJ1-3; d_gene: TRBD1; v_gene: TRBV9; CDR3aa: CASGTGTGVSGNTIYF; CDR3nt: TGTGCCAGCGGAACCGGGACAGGGGTTTCTGGAAACACCATATATTTT
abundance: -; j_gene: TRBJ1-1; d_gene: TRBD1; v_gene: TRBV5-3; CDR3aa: CARSLARTGSMVGDTEAFF; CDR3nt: TGTGCCAGAAGCTTGGCCAGGACAGGTTCGATGGTGGGGGACACTGAAGCTTTCTTT
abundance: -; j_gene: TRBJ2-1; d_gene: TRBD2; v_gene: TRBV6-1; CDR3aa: CASSELSSGGLFF; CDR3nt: TGTGCCAGCAGTGAACTGAGCAGCGGGGGTTTGTTCTTC
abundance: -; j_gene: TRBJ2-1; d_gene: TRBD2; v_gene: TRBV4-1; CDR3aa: CASSTLQAGLAVNEQFF; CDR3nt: TGCGCCAGCAGCACCCTTCAGGCGGGACTAGCAGTCAATGAGCAGTTCTTC
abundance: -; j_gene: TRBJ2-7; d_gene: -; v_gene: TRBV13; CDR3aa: CASSQPQGYEQYF; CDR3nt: TGTGCCAGCAGCCAACCACAGGGATACGAGCAGTACTTC
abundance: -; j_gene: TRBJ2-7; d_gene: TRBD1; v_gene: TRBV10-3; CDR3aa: CAISDPGTGVNEQYF; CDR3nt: TGTGCCATCAGTGACCCCGGGACAGGGGTCAACGAGCAGTACTTC
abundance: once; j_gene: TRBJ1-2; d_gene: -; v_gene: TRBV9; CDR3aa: CASSVAKQGEGGYTF; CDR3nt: TGTGCCAGCAGCGTAGCGAAACAGGGCGAGGGCGGCTACACCTTC
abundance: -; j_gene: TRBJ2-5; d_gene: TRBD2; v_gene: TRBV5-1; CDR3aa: CASSFVLAVQETQYF; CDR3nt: TGCGCCAGCAGCTTCGTCCTAGCGGTGCAAGAGACCCAGTACTTC
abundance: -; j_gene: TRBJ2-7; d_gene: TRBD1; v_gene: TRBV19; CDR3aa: CASSNAGGRIYEQYF; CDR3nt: TGTGCCAGTAGCAACGCAGGGGGACGGATATACGAGCAGTACTTC
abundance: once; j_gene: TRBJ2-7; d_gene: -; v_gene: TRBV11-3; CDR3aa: CASSSYLKRSYEQYF; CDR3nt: TGTGCCAGCAGCTCTTATTTAAAGAGATCCTACGAGCAGTACTTC
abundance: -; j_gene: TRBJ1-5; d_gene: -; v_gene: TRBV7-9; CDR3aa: CASSLGGDQPQHF; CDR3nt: TGTGCCAGCAGCTTAGGGGGGGATCAGCCCCAGCATTTT
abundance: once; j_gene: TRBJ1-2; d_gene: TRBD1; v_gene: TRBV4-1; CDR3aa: CASSQVREPVPGQGTVYGYTF; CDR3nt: TGCGCCAGCAGCCAAGTTAGAGAACCCGTCCCGGGACAGGGGACCGTCTATGGCTACACCTTC
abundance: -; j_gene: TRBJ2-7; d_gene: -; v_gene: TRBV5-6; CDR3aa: CASSFGGAVEQYF; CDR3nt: TGTGCCAGCAGCTTCGGTGGGGCAGTCGAGCAGTACTTC
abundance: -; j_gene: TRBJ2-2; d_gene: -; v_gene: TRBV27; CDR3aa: CASTSNTGELFF; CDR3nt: TGTGCCAGCACCTCGAACACCGGGGAGCTGTTTTTT
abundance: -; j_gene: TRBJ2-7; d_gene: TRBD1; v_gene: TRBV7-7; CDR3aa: CASSSGTGIGEQYF; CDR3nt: TGTGCCAGCAGCTCAGGGACAGGAATCGGCGAGCAGTACTTC
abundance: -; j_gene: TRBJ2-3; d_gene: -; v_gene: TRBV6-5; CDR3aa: CASSYGGTSTDTQYF; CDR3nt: TGTGCCAGCAGTTACGGGGGGACTAGCACAGATACGCAGTATTTT
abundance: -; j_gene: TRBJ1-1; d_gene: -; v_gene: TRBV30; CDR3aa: CACSVLGGNTEAFF; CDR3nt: TGTGCCTGTTCAGTCCTGGGGGGGAACACTGAAGCTTTCTTT